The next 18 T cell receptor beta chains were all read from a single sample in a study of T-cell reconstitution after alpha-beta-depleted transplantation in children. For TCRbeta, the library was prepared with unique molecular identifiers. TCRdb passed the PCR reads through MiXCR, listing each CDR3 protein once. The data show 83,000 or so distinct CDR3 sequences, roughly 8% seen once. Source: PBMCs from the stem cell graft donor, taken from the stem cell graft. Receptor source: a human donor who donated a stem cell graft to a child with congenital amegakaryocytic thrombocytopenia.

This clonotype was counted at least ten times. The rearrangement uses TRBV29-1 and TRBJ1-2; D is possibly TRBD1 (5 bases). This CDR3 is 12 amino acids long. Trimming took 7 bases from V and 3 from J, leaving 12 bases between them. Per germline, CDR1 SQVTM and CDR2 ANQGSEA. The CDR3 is CSGQGVDYGYTF. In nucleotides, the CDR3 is TGCAGCGGGCAGGGAGTCGACTATGGCTACACCTTC.

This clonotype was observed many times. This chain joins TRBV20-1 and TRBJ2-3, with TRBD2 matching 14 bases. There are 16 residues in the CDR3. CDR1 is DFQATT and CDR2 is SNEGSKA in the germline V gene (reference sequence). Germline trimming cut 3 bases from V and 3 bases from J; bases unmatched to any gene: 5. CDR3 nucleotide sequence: TGCAGTGCTAGGGGGACTAGCGGGGGAGAGACAGATACGCAGTATTTT. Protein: CSARGTSGGETDTQYF.

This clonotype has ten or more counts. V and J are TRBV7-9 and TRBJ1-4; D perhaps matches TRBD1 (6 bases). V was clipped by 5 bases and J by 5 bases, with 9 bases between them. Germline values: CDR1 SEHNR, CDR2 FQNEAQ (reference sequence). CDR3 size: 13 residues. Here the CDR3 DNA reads TGTGCCAGCAGCCGGGACATAAATGAAAAACTGTTTTTT. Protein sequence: CASSRDINEKLFF.

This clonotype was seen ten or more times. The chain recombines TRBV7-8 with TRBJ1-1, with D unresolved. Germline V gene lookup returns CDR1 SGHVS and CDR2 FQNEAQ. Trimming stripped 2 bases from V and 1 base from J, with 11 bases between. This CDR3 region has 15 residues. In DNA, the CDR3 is TGTGCCAGCAGCTTAAGGTCCGTCGGGAACACTGAAGCTTTCTTT. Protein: CASSLRSVGNTEAFF. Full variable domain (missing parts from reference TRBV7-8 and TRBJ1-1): GAGVSQSPRYKVAKRGQDVALRCDPISGHVSLFWYQQALGQGPEFLTYFQNEAQLDKSGLPSDRFFAERPEGSVSTLKIQRTQQEDSAVYLCASSLRSVGNTEAFFGQGTRLTVV.

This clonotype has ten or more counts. The CDR3 sequence is CASSLTSFSGEQYF. In DNA, the CDR3 is TGTGCCAGCAGCCTAACCTCATTCAGTGGGGAGCAGTACTTC. The chain links TRBV5-5 to TRBJ2-7, with D hard to call. V lost 4 bases and J 7 bases, leaving 18 bases between the germline ends. CDR1 is SGHKS, CDR2 YYEKEE, per germline (reference sequence). The CDR3 spans 14 residues.

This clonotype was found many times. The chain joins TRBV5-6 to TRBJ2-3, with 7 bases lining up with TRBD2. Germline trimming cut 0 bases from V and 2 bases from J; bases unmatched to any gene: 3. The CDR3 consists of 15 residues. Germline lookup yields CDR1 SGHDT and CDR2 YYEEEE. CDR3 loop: CASSLGGGPTDTQYF. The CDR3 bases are TGTGCCAGCAGCTTGGGCGGGGGACCCACAGATACGCAGTATTTT. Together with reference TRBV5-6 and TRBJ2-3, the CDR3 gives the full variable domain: DAGVTQSPTHLIKTRGQQVTLRCSPKSGHDTVSWYQQALGQGPQFIFQYYEEEERQRGNFPDRFSGHQFPNYSSELNVNALLLGDSALYLCASSLGGGPTDTQYFGPGTRLTVL.

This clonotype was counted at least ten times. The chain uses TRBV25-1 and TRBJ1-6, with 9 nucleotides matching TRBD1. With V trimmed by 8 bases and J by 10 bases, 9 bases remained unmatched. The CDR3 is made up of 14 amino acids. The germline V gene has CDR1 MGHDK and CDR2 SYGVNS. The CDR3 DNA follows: TGTGCCAGCGCCCAGGGACAGGGAACCTCACCCCTCCACTTT. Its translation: CASAQGQGTSPLHF.

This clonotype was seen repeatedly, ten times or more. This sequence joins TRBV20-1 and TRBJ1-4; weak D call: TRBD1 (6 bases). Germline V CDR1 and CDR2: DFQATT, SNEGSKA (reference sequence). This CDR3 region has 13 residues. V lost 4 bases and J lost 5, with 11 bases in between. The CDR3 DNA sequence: TGCAGTGCTACAGAAGGGGGAAATGAAAAACTGTTTTTT. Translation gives CSATEGGNEKLFF.

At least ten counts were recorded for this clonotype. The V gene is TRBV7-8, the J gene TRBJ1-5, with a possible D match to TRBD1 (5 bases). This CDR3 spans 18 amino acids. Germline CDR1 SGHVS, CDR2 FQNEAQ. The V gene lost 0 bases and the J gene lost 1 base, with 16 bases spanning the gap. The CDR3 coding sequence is TGTGCCAGCAGCTTAGCTGTACGTCGGGGGATGAGCAATCAGCCCCAGCATTTT. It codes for CASSLAVRRGMSNQPQHF.

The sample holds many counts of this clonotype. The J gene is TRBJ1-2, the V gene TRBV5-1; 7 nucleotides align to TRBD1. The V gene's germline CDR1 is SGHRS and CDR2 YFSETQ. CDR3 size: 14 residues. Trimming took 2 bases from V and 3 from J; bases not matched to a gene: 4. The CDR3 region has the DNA TGCGCCAGCAGCTTTGCCAGGGGGTACTATGGCTACACCTTC. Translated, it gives CASSFARGYYGYTF. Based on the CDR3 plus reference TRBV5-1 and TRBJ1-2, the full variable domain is KAGVTQTPRYLIKTRGQQVTLSCSPISGHRSVSWYQQTPGQGLQFLFEYFSETQRNKGNFPGRFSGRQFSNSRSEMNVSTLELGDSALYLCASSFARGYYGYTFGSGTRLTVV.

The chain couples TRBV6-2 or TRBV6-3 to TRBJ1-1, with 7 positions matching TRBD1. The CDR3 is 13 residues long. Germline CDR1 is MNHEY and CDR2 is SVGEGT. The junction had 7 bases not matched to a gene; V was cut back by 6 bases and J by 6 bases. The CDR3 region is CASSKPGQPEAFF. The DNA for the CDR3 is TGTGCCAGCAGCAAACCGGGACAGCCTGAAGCTTTCTTT.

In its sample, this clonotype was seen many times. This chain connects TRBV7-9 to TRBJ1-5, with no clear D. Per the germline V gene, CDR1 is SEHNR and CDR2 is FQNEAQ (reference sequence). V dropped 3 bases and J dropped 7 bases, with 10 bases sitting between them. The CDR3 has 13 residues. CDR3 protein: CASSLGGWQPQHF. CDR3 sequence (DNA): TGTGCCAGCAGCTTGGGAGGCTGGCAGCCCCAGCATTTT.

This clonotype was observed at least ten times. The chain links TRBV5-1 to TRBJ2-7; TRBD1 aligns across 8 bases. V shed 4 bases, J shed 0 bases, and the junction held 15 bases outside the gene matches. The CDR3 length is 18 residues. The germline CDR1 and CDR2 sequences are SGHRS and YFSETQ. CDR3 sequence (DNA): TGCGCCAGCAGCCGATGGGCGGCACAGACAGGGGCCTCCTACGAGCAGTACTTC. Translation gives CASSRWAAQTGASYEQYF. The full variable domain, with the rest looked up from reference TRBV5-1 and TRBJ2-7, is KAGVTQTPRYLIKTRGQQVTLSCSPISGHRSVSWYQQTPGQGLQFLFEYFSETQRNKGNFPGRFSGRQFSNSRSEMNVSTLELGDSALYLCASSRWAAQTGASYEQYFGPGTRLTVT.

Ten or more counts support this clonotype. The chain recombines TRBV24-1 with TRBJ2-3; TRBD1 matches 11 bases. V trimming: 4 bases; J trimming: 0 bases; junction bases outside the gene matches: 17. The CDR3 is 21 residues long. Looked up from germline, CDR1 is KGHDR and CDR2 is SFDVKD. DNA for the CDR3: TGTGCCACCAGTGAGCCTCCCGCGGACAGGGGGCCCCACCCTAGCACAGATACGCAGTATTTT. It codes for CATSEPPADRGPHPSTDTQYF.

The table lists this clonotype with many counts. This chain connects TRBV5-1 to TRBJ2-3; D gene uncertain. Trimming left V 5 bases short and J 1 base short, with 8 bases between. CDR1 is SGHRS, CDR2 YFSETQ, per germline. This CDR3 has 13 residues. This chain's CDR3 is CASRGGRTDTQYF. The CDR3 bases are TGCGCCAGCAGAGGCGGACGCACAGATACGCAGTATTTT.

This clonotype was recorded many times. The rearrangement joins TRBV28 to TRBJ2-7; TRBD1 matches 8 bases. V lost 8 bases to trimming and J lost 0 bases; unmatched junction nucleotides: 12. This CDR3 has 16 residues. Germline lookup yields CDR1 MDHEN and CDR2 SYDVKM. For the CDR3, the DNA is TGTGCCAGCGCCGAAGTCAGCGACAGGGGCTCCTACGAGCAGTACTTC. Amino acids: CASAEVSDRGSYEQYF.

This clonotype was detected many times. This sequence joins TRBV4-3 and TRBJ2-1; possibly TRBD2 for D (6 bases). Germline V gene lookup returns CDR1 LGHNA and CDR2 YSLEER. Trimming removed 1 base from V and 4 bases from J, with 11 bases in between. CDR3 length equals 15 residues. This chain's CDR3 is CASSQGSGGYNEQFF. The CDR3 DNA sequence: TGCGCCAGCAGCCAAGGTAGCGGAGGGTACAATGAGCAGTTCTTC.

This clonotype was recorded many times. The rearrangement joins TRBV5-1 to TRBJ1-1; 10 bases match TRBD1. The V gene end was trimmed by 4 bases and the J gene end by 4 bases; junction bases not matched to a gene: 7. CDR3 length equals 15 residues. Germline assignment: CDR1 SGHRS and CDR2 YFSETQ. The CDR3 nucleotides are TGCGCCAGCAGCGAGACAGGGGGCCAGGGCACTGAAGCTTTCTTT. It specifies CASSETGGQGTEAFF.